The 18 T cell receptor beta chains below come from one sample, sequenced in a study of Tregs in tolerant kidney transplant recipients. Libraries were prepared by immunoSEQ multiplex PCR; TCRdb keeps only in-frame clonotypes and omits some of them. The data hold roughly 80,000 clones, with 98% observed a single time. The specimen was CD4+ T cells from blood, collected before the transplant. The receptor set was obtained from a human donor who received a combined kidney and bone marrow transplant.

The chain is built from TRBV27 and TRBJ1-4; D is possibly TRBD1 (5 bases). The CDR3 extends over 13 amino acids. V shed 5 bases and J shed 4 bases, with 8 bases lying between them. Germline CDR1 is MNHEY and CDR2 is SMNVEV (reference sequence). This CDR3 is CASSIRVNEKLFF. DNA of the CDR3: TGTGCCAGCAGTATCAGGGTTAATGAAAAACTGTTTTTT.

V is TRBV6-6 and J is TRBJ2-7; possible D gene TRBD2, 6 bases. V dropped 5 bases and J dropped 5 bases, with 10 bases sitting between them. The germline V gene has CDR1 MNHNY and CDR2 SVGAGI (reference sequence). This CDR3 region has 12 residues. This CDR3 is CASSPRGNEQYF. The CDR3 nucleotides read TGTGCCAGCAGTCCCCGGGGGAACGAGCAGTACTTC.

The chain carries TRBV2 and TRBJ2-3; no clear D gene. Trimming took 7 bases from V and 4 from J, leaving 9 bases between them. The CDR3 has 12 amino acids. Looked up from germline, CDR1 is SNHLY and CDR2 is FYNNEI. DNA for the CDR3: TGTGCCAGCAAGCTAGAGTCAGATACGCAGTATTTT. This encodes CASKLESDTQYF.

This sequence joins TRBV6-5 and TRBJ2-7; D not certain. The germline V and J ends were trimmed by 2 bases and 1 base, with 9 bases remaining between them. The V gene's germline CDR1 is MNHEY and CDR2 SVGAGI. The CDR3 extends over 14 amino acids. CDR3 sequence (DNA): TGTGCCAGCAGTTACAACACAGTTTCCTACGAGCAGTACTTC. It encodes CASSYNTVSYEQYF.

V and J are TRBV19 and TRBJ2-2; TRBD2 matches at 14 bases. With V trimmed by 1 base and J by 4 bases, 5 bases remained unmatched. Per germline, CDR1 LNHDA and CDR2 SQIVND (reference sequence). This CDR3 has 18 amino acids. The CDR3 sequence is CASSIVRTSGGSTGELFF. DNA for the CDR3: TGTGCCAGTAGTATAGTCCGGACTAGCGGGGGGTCCACCGGGGAGCTGTTTTTT.

The chain joins TRBV7-8 to TRBJ2-7; D might be TRBD1 (6 bases). CDR1 SGHVS and CDR2 FQNEAQ come from the germline V gene. The CDR3 runs to 14 residues. V lost 4 bases, J lost 0 bases, and 10 bases lay in between. In DNA form, the CDR3 reads TGTGCCAGCAGCTCCAGGGGTTACTCCTACGAGCAGTACTTC. This translates into CASSSRGYSYEQYF.

The J gene is TRBJ2-1, the V gene TRBV29-1; 7 bases align to TRBD2. The CDR3 runs to 18 residues. The V gene's germline CDR1 is SQVTM and CDR2 ANQGSEA. Losses at the gene ends were 4 bases for V and 0 bases for J; bases not matched to a gene: 15. The CDR3 DNA is TGCAGCGTTGTGGGGGACGCACGGGGGGAGGTCTCCTACAATGAGCAGTTCTTC. It translates to CSVVGDARGEVSYNEQFF.

This chain joins TRBV19 and TRBJ2-1; 9 bases fit TRBD1. V lost 7 bases to trimming and J lost 2 bases; unmatched junction nucleotides: 6. The germline CDR1 and CDR2 sequences are LNHDA and SQIVND (reference sequence). The CDR3 runs 15 residues. The CDR3: CASNPTGGAYNEQFF. Here the CDR3 DNA reads TGTGCCAGTAATCCGACAGGGGGTGCCTACAATGAGCAGTTCTTC.

This sequence joins TRBV7-2 and TRBJ2-1, with D possibly being TRBD2 (6 bases). Germline V CDR1 and CDR2: SGHTA, FQGNSA. This CDR3 comprises 15 residues. Deletions cut 8 bases from V and 8 bases from J, with 22 bases between. The CDR3 DNA reads as TGTGCCAGCTACTACCTCCCCGGGCGGGACTATGAGCAGTTCTTC. Its translation is CASYYLPGRDYEQFF. The variable domain in full, completed from reference TRBV7-2 and TRBJ2-1, reads GAGVSQSPSNKVTEKGKDVELRCDPISGHTALYWYRQSLGQGLEFLIYFQGNSAPDKSGLPSDRFSAERTGGSVSTLTIQRTQQEDSAVYLCASYYLPGRDYEQFFGPGTRLTVL.

This clone was detected once. The chain combines TRBV29-1 with TRBJ1-1; maybe TRBD1 (5 bases). The length of the CDR3 is 12 residues. Trimming removed 7 bases from V and 6 bases from J, with 15 bases in between. Germline values: CDR1 SQVTM, CDR2 ANQGSEA. The CDR3 region is CSGGTGSAEAFF. The CDR3 DNA is TGCAGCGGGGGGACCGGGAGTGCTGAAGCTTTCTTT.

The chain has TRBV4-2 and TRBJ1-2; D is undetermined. Germline CDR1 LGHNA, CDR2 YNFKEQ. The CDR3 consists of 15 residues. The V gene lost 0 bases and the J gene lost 5 bases, with 13 bases spanning the gap. CDR3 sequence reads: CASSQDHRTEYGYTF. Here the CDR3 DNA reads TGTGCCAGCAGCCAAGATCATAGGACTGAGTATGGCTACACCTTC.

The rearrangement joins TRBV28 to TRBJ1-4; 10 bases map to TRBD1. The length of the CDR3 is 16 residues. Germline values: CDR1 MDHEN, CDR2 SYDVKM. Trimming cost V 7 bases and J 3 bases; bases outside gene matches: 8. This chain's CDR3 is CASTRGQGVPNEKLFF. DNA of the CDR3: TGTGCCAGCACCCGAGGACAGGGGGTACCTAATGAAAAACTGTTTTTT. Variable domain in full (rest from reference TRBV28 and TRBJ1-4): DVKVTQSSRYLVKRTGEKVFLECVQDMDHENMFWYRQDPGLGLRLIYFSYDVKMKEKGDIPEGYSVSREKKERFSLILESASTNQTSMYLCASTRGQGVPNEKLFFGSGTQLSVL.

The rearrangement uses TRBV28 and TRBJ1-2, with TRBD1 identical over 8 bases. Germline CDR1 and CDR2: MDHEN and SYDVKM. This CDR3 has 13 residues. With 6 bases clipped from V and 4 bases from J, the junction kept 4 bases outside the gene matches. The CDR3 protein is CASSRQGRYGYTF. The CDR3 DNA sequence: TGTGCCAGCAGCCGACAGGGGCGCTATGGCTACACCTTC.

The rearrangement uses TRBV19 and TRBJ1-1, with TRBD1 identical over 8 bases. This CDR3 comprises 15 residues. Germline-derived CDR1 and CDR2 are LNHDA and SQIVND (reference sequence). J lost 6 bases, V lost 5 bases, and 11 bases had no gene match. CDR3 sequence reads: CASSPGGRGRAEAFF. CDR3 DNA sequence: TGTGCCAGTAGTCCCGGTGGCAGGGGGCGAGCTGAAGCTTTCTTT.

The CDR3 sequence is CASSLNTAARGYTF. The CDR3 region has the DNA TGTGCCAGCAGTTTAAATACAGCTGCTCGCGGCTACACCTTC. This chain links TRBV27 with TRBJ1-2, with unresolved D. V was clipped by 2 bases and J by 8 bases, with 15 bases between them. The CDR3 is 14 amino acids. Germline CDR1 is MNHEY and CDR2 is SMNVEV (reference sequence).

The chain joins TRBV7-2 to TRBJ2-2; 9 bases line up with TRBD2. V lost 2 bases, J lost 4 bases, and 8 bases stayed unmatched. The germline gives CDR1 SGHTA, CDR2 FQGNSA. The CDR3 is 17 amino acids. In DNA, the CDR3 is TGTGCCAGCAGCTTATTAGCGGGAGCATTCAGCACCGGGGAGCTGTTTTTT. Translating gives CASSLLAGAFSTGELFF.

This chain connects TRBV18 to TRBJ2-7, with a weak D call TRBD1 (6 bases). This CDR3 region has 13 residues. V was clipped by 5 bases and J by 4 bases, with 12 bases between them. Germline V lookup: CDR1 KGHSH, CDR2 LQKENI. In DNA, the CDR3 is TGTGCCAGCTCAGGGACACCCGGGTACGAGCAGTACTTC. It encodes CASSGTPGYEQYF.

The chain is built from TRBV7-9 and TRBJ1-4; the match to TRBD1 covers 7 bases. Germline CDR1 reads SEHNR; CDR2 reads FQNEAQ (reference sequence). The length of the CDR3 is 17 residues. Trimming at V came to 3 bases and at J to 4 bases, leaving 11 bases not matched to a gene. CDR3 sequence: CASSLPKEGAINEKLFF. CDR3 coding DNA: TGTGCCAGCAGCTTGCCGAAGGAGGGGGCGATTAATGAAAAACTGTTTTTT.